This T cell receptor (beta chain) was sequenced for a study of T cell responses to AZD1222 COVID-19 vaccine. Method: immunoSEQ multiplex PCR; TCRdb's copy keeps in-frame clones and lacks some. In the table there are 100,000 to 150,000 clones, about nine tenths of which are singletons. CDR3 size: 13 residues. Trimming stripped 5 bases from V and 6 bases from J, with 14 bases between. Germline V CDR1 and CDR2: SEHNR, FQNEAQ (reference sequence). This receptor was obtained from an adult who received the AZD1222 COVID-19 vaccine. The material was peripheral blood, obtained 28 days after the second AZD1222 dose. The chain has TRBV7-9 and TRBJ2-7; no clear D. This CDR3 is CASSGVSGLEQYF. In nucleotides, the CDR3 is TGTGCCAGCAGCGGCGTCTCGGGTCTCGAGCAGTACTTC.